This TCR beta chain is drawn from a study of blood T cell repertoires in COVID-19. Study summary: Samples came from the United States, Italy and Spain, spanning acute and convalescent COVID-19.

In the authors' methods: The assay estimated nucleated cells by amplifying reference gene primers. The data were produced by immunoSEQ multiplex PCR, yet TCRdb's version contains in-frame clones alone and is incomplete. The V and J calls and clone size were taken over from that table, and D and trimming were inferred from the DNA. The table has roughly 200,000 clones, 70% to 90% seen once; the top ten hold 20% to 25%. The TCR originated in a man between 60 and 75 years old with active or convalescent COVID-19. Sequenced: peripheral blood.

Written as DNA, the CDR3 is TGTGCCAGCAGCTTGAGCGGACTAGCGAACACCGGGGAGCTGTTTTTT. The encoded protein is CASSLSGLANTGELFF. The gene calls are TRBV5-4 and TRBJ2-2; 7 bases match TRBD2. The CDR3 is 16 residues long. The J segment lost 0 bases and the V segment lost 1 base, leaving 3 bases of the junction unmatched. Germline loops: CDR1 SGHNT, CDR2 YYREEE (reference sequence).